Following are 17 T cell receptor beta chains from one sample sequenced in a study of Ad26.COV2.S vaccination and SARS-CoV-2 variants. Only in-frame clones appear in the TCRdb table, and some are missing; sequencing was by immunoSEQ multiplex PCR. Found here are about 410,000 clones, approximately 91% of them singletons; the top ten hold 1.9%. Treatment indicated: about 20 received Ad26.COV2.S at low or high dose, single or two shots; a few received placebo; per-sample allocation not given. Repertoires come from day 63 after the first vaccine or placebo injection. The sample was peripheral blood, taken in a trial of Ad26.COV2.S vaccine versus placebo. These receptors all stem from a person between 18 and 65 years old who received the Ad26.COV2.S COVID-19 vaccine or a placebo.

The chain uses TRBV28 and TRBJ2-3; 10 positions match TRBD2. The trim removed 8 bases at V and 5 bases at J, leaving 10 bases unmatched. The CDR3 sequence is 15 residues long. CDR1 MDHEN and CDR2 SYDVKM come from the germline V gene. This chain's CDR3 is CASGTLAGERDTQYF. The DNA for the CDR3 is TGTGCCAGCGGGACTCTAGCGGGAGAAAGAGATACGCAGTATTTT. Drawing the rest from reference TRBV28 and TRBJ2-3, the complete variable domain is DVKVTQSSRYLVKRTGEKVFLECVQDMDHENMFWYRQDPGLGLRLIYFSYDVKMKEKGDIPEGYSVSREKKERFSLILESASTNQTSMYLCASGTLAGERDTQYFGPGTRLTVL.

CDR3 sequence: CASSIGASSYEQYF. The CDR3, as DNA: TGTGCCAGTAGTATAGGAGCAAGCTCCTACGAGCAGTACTTC. The J gene is TRBJ2-7, the V gene TRBV19; D is undetermined. This CDR3 has 14 residues. V lost 1 base to trimming and J lost 0 bases, with 7 bases between them. CDR1 and CDR2 from the germline V gene are LNHDA and SQIVND (reference sequence).

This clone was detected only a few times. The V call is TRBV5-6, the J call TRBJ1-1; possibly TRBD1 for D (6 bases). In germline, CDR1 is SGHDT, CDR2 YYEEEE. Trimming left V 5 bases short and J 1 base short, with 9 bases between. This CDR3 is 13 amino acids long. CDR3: CASRARGNTEAFF. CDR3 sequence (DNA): TGTGCCAGCAGAGCCAGGGGGAACACTGAAGCTTTCTTT.

This chain's CDR3 is CASSVPSGGAGELFF. The CDR3 nucleotides are TGTGCCAGTAGTGTACCTAGCGGCGGGGCCGGGGAGCTGTTTTTT. This rearrangement joins TRBV19 to TRBJ2-2; 7 bases are shared with TRBD2. The CDR3 extends over 15 amino acids. The V and J ends lost 5 bases and 6 bases, in that order; junction bases with no gene match: 9. Germline values: CDR1 LNHDA, CDR2 SQIVND (reference sequence).

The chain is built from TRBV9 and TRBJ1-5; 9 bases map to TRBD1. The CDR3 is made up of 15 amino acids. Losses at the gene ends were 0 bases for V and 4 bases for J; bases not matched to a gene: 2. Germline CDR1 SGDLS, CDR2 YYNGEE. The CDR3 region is CASSVGTGVNQPQHF. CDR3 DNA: TGTGCCAGCAGCGTAGGGACAGGGGTAAATCAGCCCCAGCATTTT. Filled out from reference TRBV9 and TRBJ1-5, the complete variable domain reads DSGVTQTPKHLITATGQRVTLRCSPRSGDLSVYWYQQSLDQGLQFLIQYYNGEERAKGNILERFSAQQFPDLHSELNLSSLELGDSALYFCASSVGTGVNQPQHFGDGTRLSIL.

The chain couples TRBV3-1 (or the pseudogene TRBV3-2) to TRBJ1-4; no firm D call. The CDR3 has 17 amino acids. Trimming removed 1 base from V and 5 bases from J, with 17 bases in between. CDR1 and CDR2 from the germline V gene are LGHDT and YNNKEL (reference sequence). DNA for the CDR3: TGTGCCAGCAGCCAAGTGACGAGGCCGGCGGGAAATGAAAAACTGTTTTTT. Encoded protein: CASSQVTRPAGNEKLFF.

As DNA, the CDR3 is TGTGCCAGCAGTAGTCGGGGGGCAGATACGCAGTATTTT. Translation gives CASSSRGADTQYF. V and J are TRBV7-8 and TRBJ2-3, with 7 bases aligning to TRBD2. The CDR3 is made up of 13 amino acids. V was clipped by 6 bases and J by 4 bases; unmatched bases: 4. In germline, CDR1 is SGHVS, CDR2 FQNEAQ. The full variable domain, its missing parts supplied by reference TRBV7-8 and TRBJ2-3, is GAGVSQSPRYKVAKRGQDVALRCDPISGHVSLFWYQQALGQGPEFLTYFQNEAQLDKSGLPSDRFFAERPEGSVSTLKIQRTQQEDSAVYLCASSSRGADTQYFGPGTRLTVL.

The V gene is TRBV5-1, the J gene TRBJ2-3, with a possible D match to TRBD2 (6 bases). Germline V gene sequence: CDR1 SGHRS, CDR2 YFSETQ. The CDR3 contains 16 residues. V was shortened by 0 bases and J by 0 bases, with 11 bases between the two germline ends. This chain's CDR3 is CASSLDTGLSTDTQYF. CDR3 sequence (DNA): TGCGCCAGCAGCTTGGATACGGGACTTAGCACAGATACGCAGTATTTT. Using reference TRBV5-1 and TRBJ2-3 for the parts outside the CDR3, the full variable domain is KAGVTQTPRYLIKTRGQQVTLSCSPISGHRSVSWYQQTPGQGLQFLFEYFSETQRNKGNFPGRFSGRQFSNSRSEMNVSTLELGDSALYLCASSLDTGLSTDTQYFGPGTRLTVL.

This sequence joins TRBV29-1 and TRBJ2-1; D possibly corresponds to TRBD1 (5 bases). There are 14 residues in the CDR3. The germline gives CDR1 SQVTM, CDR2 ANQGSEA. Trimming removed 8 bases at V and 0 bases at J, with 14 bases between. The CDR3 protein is CSSFGQGSYNEQFF. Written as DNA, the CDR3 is TGCAGCTCGTTCGGCCAGGGCTCCTACAATGAGCAGTTCTTC.

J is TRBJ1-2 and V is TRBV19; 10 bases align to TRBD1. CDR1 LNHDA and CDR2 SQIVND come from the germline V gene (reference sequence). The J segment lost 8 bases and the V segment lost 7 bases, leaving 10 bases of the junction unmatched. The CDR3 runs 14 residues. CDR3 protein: CASTPGQGVRGYTF. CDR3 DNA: TGTGCCAGTACTCCTGGACAGGGGGTACGAGGCTACACCTTC.

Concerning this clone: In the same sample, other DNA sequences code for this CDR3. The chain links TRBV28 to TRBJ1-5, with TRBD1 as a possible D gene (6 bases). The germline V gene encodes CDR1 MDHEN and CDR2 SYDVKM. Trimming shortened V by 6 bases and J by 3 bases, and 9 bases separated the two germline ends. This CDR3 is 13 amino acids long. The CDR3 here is CASRQGINQPQHF. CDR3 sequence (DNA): TGTGCCAGCAGACAGGGAATCAATCAGCCCCAGCATTTT.

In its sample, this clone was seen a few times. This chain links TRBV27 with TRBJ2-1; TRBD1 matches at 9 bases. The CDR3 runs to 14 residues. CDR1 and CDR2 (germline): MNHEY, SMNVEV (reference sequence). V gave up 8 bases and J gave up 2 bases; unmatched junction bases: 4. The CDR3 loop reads CASWGQGTYNEQFF. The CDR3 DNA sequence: TGTGCCAGCTGGGGACAGGGAACCTACAATGAGCAGTTCTTC.

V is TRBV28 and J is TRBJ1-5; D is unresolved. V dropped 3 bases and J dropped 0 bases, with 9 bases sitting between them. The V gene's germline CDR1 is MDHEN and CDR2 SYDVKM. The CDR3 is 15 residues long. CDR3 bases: TGTGCCAGCAGTTTTAGGGTTAATAGCAATCAGCCCCAGCATTTT. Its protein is CASSFRVNSNQPQHF.

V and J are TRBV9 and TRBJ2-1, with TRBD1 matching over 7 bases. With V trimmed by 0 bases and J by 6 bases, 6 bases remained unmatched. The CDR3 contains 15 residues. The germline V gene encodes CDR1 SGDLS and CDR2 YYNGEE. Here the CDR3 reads CASSVEGGPGNEQFF. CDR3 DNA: TGTGCCAGCAGCGTAGAAGGGGGCCCTGGCAATGAGCAGTTCTTC.

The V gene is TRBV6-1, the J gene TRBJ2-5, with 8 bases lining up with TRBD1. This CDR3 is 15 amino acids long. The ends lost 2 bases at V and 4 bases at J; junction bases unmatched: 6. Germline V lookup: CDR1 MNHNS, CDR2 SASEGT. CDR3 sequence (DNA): TGTGCCAGCAGTGAACAACAGGGGGTGCGAGAGACCCAGTACTTC. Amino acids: CASSEQQGVRETQYF.

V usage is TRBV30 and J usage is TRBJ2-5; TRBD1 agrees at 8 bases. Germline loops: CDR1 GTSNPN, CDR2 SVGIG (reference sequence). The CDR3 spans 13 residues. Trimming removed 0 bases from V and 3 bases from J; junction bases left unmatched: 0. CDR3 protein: CAWSVQGEETQYF. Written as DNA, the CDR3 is TGTGCCTGGAGTGTACAGGGGGAAGAGACCCAGTACTTC. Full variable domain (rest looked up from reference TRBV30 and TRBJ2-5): SQTIHQWPATLVQPVGSPLSLECTVEGTSNPNLYWYRQAAGRGLQLLFYSVGIGQISSEVPQNLSASRPQDRQFILSSKKLLLSDSGFYLCAWSVQGEETQYFGPGTRLLVL.

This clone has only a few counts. DNA for the CDR3: TGTGCCAGCAGCTTGAAGGCAGGCCGTACCGGGGAGCTGTTTTTT. Translated: CASSLKAGRTGELFF. The J gene is TRBJ2-2, the V gene TRBV5-8; D uncertain. This CDR3 is built from 15 residues. Trimming shortened V by 1 base and J by 5 bases, and 12 bases separated the two germline ends. The V gene's germline CDR1 is SGHTS and CDR2 YDEGEE.